A selection of T cell receptor beta chains follows, all from one sample in a study of T cells in localized non-small cell lung cancer. Only in-frame clones appear in the TCRdb table, and some are missing; sequencing was by immunoSEQ multiplex PCR. Seen here are some 85,000 clones, less than 85% observed once, and the top ten hold over 15%. The input for sequencing was PBMCs, taken before any cancer treatment. All receptors derive from a man between 40 and 70 years old with stage II squamous cell lung carcinoma. The conserved cysteine and the conserved F or W are not part of the CDR3 here. Clone size is not always given. Where it is, it says once, few, many or a class for expanded clones.

clone size	V gene	J gene	CDR3 protein
.	TRBV14	TRBJ1-1	ASSQDRGYPEAF
.	TRBV30	TRBJ2-7	AWSKAGGSYEQY
.	TRBV18	TRBJ2-7	ASSLEMNAYEQY
.	TRBV12-5	TRBJ2-1	ASGAGGINEQF
.	TRBV10-3	TRBJ2-1	AISGSPTSGSLNEQF
.	TRBV6-5	TRBJ2-5	ASRVQGGRETQY
.	TRBV10-3	TRBJ2-3	AISESSGPSSTDTQY
.	TRBV5-4	TRBJ2-7	AGADQGSYEQY
.	TRBV9	TRBJ2-7	ASSALDVGPLGEQY
.	TRBV6-6	TRBJ1-3	ASSGPNTIY
few	TRBV5-1	TRBJ1-1	ASSFRTNTLNTEAF
.	TRBV5-1	TRBJ2-7	ASSSARGANNEQY
few	TRBV19	TRBJ2-7	ASRAGSGEQY
few	TRBV6-4	TRBJ2-1	ASSDSRLAGLNEQF
.	TRBV5-6	TRBJ2-7	ASSVDSTYEQY
few	TRBV10-2	TRBJ1-6	ASSEGNSPLH
.	TRBV6-5	TRBJ1-5	ASSGQGDQPQH
.	TRBV5-8	TRBJ2-4	ASSFRGQGTDIQY
.	TRBV28	TRBJ1-5	ASREQRYSNQPQH
.	TRBV6-5	TRBJ2-1	ASSLGQGGLNEQF
.	TRBV4-1	TRBJ2-1	ASSFGGAGNEQF
.	TRBV5-4	TRBJ1-2	ASRLDRVNYGYT
.	TRBV7-2	TRBJ2-2	ASSLGGAGGVNTGELF
.	TRBV29-1	TRBJ1-1	SVGDSQANTEAF
.	TRBV28	TRBJ2-5	ASSQGPAQETQY
.	TRBV7-6	TRBJ1-1	ASSLTGETGAF
few	TRBV19	TRBJ2-1	ASSIDGDEQF
.	TRBV13	TRBJ2-3	ASSLLGADTQY
.	TRBV27	TRBJ2-7	ASSMSVAKYEQY
once	TRBV18	TRBJ2-1	ASSPRGLAGTEQF
few	TRBV4-3	TRBJ1-3	ASSQDLKANSGNTIY
.	TRBV9	TRBJ2-1	ASSVSYRGRDWNEQF
.	TRBV5-5	TRBJ2-2	ASSFTGELF
.	TRBV18	TRBJ2-1	ASSPGQGLGNEQF
.	TRBV7-7	TRBJ2-1	ASSSPGNEQF
once	TRBV7-9	TRBJ2-7	ASSSDSSSYEQY
.	TRBV6-6	TRBJ2-3	ASSYQGPGDTQY
.	TRBV18	TRBJ1-3	ASSPSQTSGNTIY
.	TRBV6-5	TRBJ1-1	ASSYLHGSRTEAF
.	TRBV18	TRBJ2-5	ASSPPSQAQETQY
.	TRBV5-6	TRBJ2-7	ASSDGRLEQY
.	TRBV13	TRBJ2-7	ASSFRGIPYEQY
.	TRBV5-1	TRBJ2-5	ASSLVGSQETQY
.	TRBV1	TRBJ2-3	TSSQEREHTTFTDTQY
.	TRBV5-1	TRBJ1-5	ASSEGIGRGNQPQH
.	TRBV20-1	TRBJ2-3	SARGGRTQY
.	TRBV6-5	TRBJ2-7	ASSYSDRGSYEQY